The 11 T cell receptor beta chains presented below share a single source sample, sequenced in a study of blood T cell repertoires in COVID-19. The protocol was immunoSEQ multiplex PCR, while the TCRdb copy is restricted to in-frame clones and leaves out a portion. The repertoire holds some 190,000 clones, with 75% to 85% as singletons. Sequenced sample: peripheral blood. These receptors were obtained from a woman aged 40 to 50 with COVID-19, enrolled during active disease.

This sequence joins TRBV6-5 and TRBJ1-1; D might be TRBD1 (5 bases). Per the germline V gene, CDR1 is MNHEY and CDR2 is SVGAGI. With 1 base removed from V and 4 bases from J, the gap between germline ends came to 7 bases. This CDR3 comprises 13 residues. The DNA of the CDR3 is TGTGCCAGCAGTTACTGGGGGGGCACTGAAGCTTTCTTT. Translation gives CASSYWGGTEAFF.

In its sample, this clone was seen a few times. The V gene is TRBV28, the J gene TRBJ1-5; possible D gene TRBD1, 5 bases. The germline V gene has CDR1 MDHEN and CDR2 SYDVKM. The V and J ends lost 10 bases and 1 base respectively, with 17 bases between them. This CDR3 comprises 15 residues. CDR3 sequence reads: CAIGGGGMSNQPQHF. The CDR3 region has the DNA TGTGCCATAGGCGGCGGGGGTATGAGCAATCAGCCCCAGCATTTT.

The table lists this clone with a count of one. The chain recombines TRBV6-5 with TRBJ2-7; the match to TRBD2 covers 11 bases. This CDR3 region has 14 residues. V dropped 7 bases and J dropped 8; count of bases not matched to a gene: 10. Germline V lookup: CDR1 MNHEY, CDR2 SVGAGI. The chain's CDR3 is CASTIPGTSGKQYF. In DNA form, the CDR3 reads TGTGCCAGCACCATTCCCGGGACTAGCGGAAAGCAGTACTTC.

The rearrangement uses TRBV5-1 and TRBJ2-7; maybe TRBD1 (6 bases). CDR1 is SGHRS and CDR2 is YFSETQ in the germline V gene. This CDR3 spans 12 amino acids. Between the trimmed V and J ends, which lost 2 bases and 6 bases, there was a span of 9 bases. CDR3 amino acids: CASSFQGIEQYF. The DNA for the CDR3 is TGCGCCAGCAGCTTTCAGGGGATCGAGCAGTACTTC.

The chain links TRBV5-1 to TRBJ2-7; D might be TRBD1 (6 bases). V gave up 4 bases and J gave up 6 bases, with 11 bases separating them. The CDR3 runs 12 residues. Germline V CDR1 and CDR2: SGHRS, YFSETQ. DNA of the CDR3: TGCGCCAGCAGCACCCAGGGGCGCGAGCAGTACTTC. Translation gives CASSTQGREQYF. Combining the CDR3 with reference TRBV5-1 and TRBJ2-7 gives the whole variable domain KAGVTQTPRYLIKTRGQQVTLSCSPISGHRSVSWYQQTPGQGLQFLFEYFSETQRNKGNFPGRFSGRQFSNSRSEMNVSTLELGDSALYLCASSTQGREQYFGPGTRLTVT.

The chain joins TRBV19 to TRBJ2-4, with 8 bases aligning to TRBD2. Per germline, CDR1 LNHDA and CDR2 SQIVND (reference sequence). This CDR3 is built from 18 residues. Trimming took 3 bases from V and 0 from J; bases not matched to a gene: 10. The CDR3 here is CASSMRGASGGAKNIQYF. CDR3 coding DNA: TGTGCCAGTAGTATGAGGGGCGCGAGCGGGGGAGCCAAAAACATTCAGTACTTC.

V is TRBV25-1 and J is TRBJ2-1, with 12 bases lining up with TRBD2. Germline trimming cut 6 bases from V and 4 bases from J; bases unmatched to any gene: 1. CDR1 MGHDK and CDR2 SYGVNS come from the germline V gene. This CDR3 spans 14 amino acids. CDR3 sequence reads: CASRGLAGYNEQFF. The CDR3 coding sequence is TGTGCCAGCAGAGGACTAGCGGGATACAATGAGCAGTTCTTC.

This clone was counted a single time. The chain uses TRBV16 and TRBJ1-3, with D uncertain. Trimming removed 0 bases at V and 0 bases at J, with 12 bases between. The germline CDR1 and CDR2 sequences are KGHSY and FQNENV. This CDR3 spans 17 amino acids. In nucleotides, the CDR3 is TGTGCCAGCAGCCAATCTTTAATTCCTAACTCTGGAAACACCATATATTTT. Its protein product is CASSQSLIPNSGNTIYF.

The chain carries TRBV19 and TRBJ1-1, with D perhaps TRBD1 (5 bases). This CDR3 contains 11 residues. V dropped 5 bases and J dropped 5 bases, with 6 bases sitting between them. Germline lookup yields CDR1 LNHDA and CDR2 SQIVND (reference sequence). CDR3 sequence: CASSQGTEAFF. In DNA form, the CDR3 reads TGTGCCAGTAGTCAGGGAACTGAAGCTTTCTTT.

The V call is TRBV12-3 or TRBV12-4, the J call TRBJ2-1; no reliable D call. The CDR3 is 12 residues long. The V end was cut by 4 bases, the J end by 9 bases, with 10 bases between. CDR3 in DNA: TGTGCCAGCAGTTACCCAGGATCTGAGCAGTTCTTC. It translates to CASSYPGSEQFF.

The chain is built from TRBV19 and TRBJ1-1; D is possibly TRBD1 (5 bases). The CDR3 covers 15 residues. In germline, CDR1 is LNHDA, CDR2 SQIVND (reference sequence). Trimming stripped 3 bases from V and 4 bases from J, with 15 bases between. In DNA form, the CDR3 reads TGTGCCAGTAGTATGGGGCAGGGTGCGACCACTGAAGCTTTCTTT. Translating it yields CASSMGQGATTEAFF.